This record looks at one TCR beta chain sequence and its context. This sample was taken from a study of blood T cell repertoires in COVID-19. This CDR3 spans 13 amino acids. Germline values: CDR1 LGHNA, CDR2 YSLEER. V was pared by 0 bases and J by 7 bases, with 2 bases of the junction left unmatched. Some clones are missing from TCRdb's copy, which holds only in-frame ones; the method was immunoSEQ multiplex PCR. The table shows 150,000 to 200,000 clones, with about 89% occurring only once. Sequencing was done on a sample of peripheral blood. The chain recombines TRBV4-3 with TRBJ1-2; 7 bases align to TRBD1. The origin of this receptor is a man aged 60-69 years with acute or convalescent COVID-19. The CDR3 nucleotides read TGCGCCAGCAGCCAAGATAGACAGGGTGGCTACACCTTC. This encodes CASSQDRQGGYTF.